This T cell receptor beta chain is drawn from a study of identifying expanded T cells in peripheral blood. General study points: Around 1.2 clones differed between technical replicates, versus about 15 and 19 over time.

The CDR3 runs 16 residues. Germline V CDR1 and CDR2: SGHTA, FQGNSA. The V gene lost 6 bases and the J gene lost 6 bases, with 20 bases spanning the gap. Method: immunoSEQ multiplex PCR; TCRdb's copy keeps in-frame clones and lacks some. The sample includes about 78,000 clones, 70% to 90% of them seen just once. With respect to this clone: Its antigen is undetermined.

Collection occurred without any documented infections or immune events in donors. The sequenced material came from blood. This TCR was recovered from a person aged 18 to 75 in good health. The chain employs TRBV7-2 and TRBJ2-2; TRBD2 is a possible D gene (6 bases). CDR3 in amino acids: CASSKNSSPGAGELFF. The CDR3 bases are TGTGCCAGCAGTAAAAATAGCTCCCCGGGAGCCGGGGAGCTGTTTTTT.